Each of the 19 T cell receptor beta chains below was sequenced from the same sample in a study of blood T cell repertoires in COVID-19. Profiling relied on immunoSEQ multiplex PCR, and the TCRdb table lists in-frame clones only, not all of them. The profile shows about 140,000 clones, roughly 82% of them singletons. Sequencing was carried out using peripheral blood. The receptors derive from an elderly man with acute or convalescent COVID-19.

This rearrangement joins TRBV6-2 or TRBV6-3 to TRBJ1-1; D is unresolved. The germline V gene encodes CDR1 MNHEY and CDR2 SVGEGT. Trimming pared 0 bases from V and 11 bases from J, leaving 7 bases between. CDR3 length: 11 amino acids. Here the CDR3 DNA reads TGTGCCAGCAGTTACTCGATGGGCGCTTTCTTT. It is translated as CASSYSMGAFF.

The rearrangement uses TRBV4-3 and TRBJ2-3; 15 bases align to TRBD2. This CDR3 comprises 19 residues. Germline CDR1 is LGHNA and CDR2 is YSLEER. Losses at the gene ends were 4 bases for V and 5 bases for J; bases not matched to a gene: 13. As DNA, the CDR3 is TGCGCCAGCAGCCGCTACAGGAGGACTAGCGGGGGGGAGGGAGATACGCAGTATTTT. Amino acids: CASSRYRRTSGGEGDTQYF.

The chain carries TRBV24-1 and TRBJ2-2, with 12 bases lining up with TRBD1. V trimming: 4 bases; J trimming: 5 bases; junction bases outside the gene matches: 7. CDR3 length equals 17 residues. CDR1 is KGHDR and CDR2 is SFDVKD in the germline V gene. The CDR3 reads CATSDYGTGGNTGELFF. As DNA, the CDR3 is TGTGCCACCAGTGACTACGGGACAGGGGGCAATACCGGGGAGCTGTTTTTT.

This rearrangement joins TRBV6-5 to TRBJ2-7; 7 bases map to TRBD2. This CDR3 has 14 residues. The germline V gene has CDR1 MNHEY and CDR2 SVGAGI. After removal of 0 bases from V and 5 bases from J, the junction contained 4 bases not matched to a gene. The CDR3 spells CASSYSSSGDEQYF. The CDR3 DNA reads TGTGCCAGCAGTTACTCTTCTAGCGGTGACGAGCAGTACTTC.

The chain employs TRBV24-1 and TRBJ2-7, with a possible D match to TRBD1 (5 bases). The CDR3 is made up of 15 amino acids. Trimming shortened V by 3 bases and J by 2 bases, and 13 bases separated the two germline ends. CDR1 and CDR2 (germline): KGHDR, SFDVKD. CDR3 amino acids: CATSDGQLGTYEQYF. The CDR3 DNA is TGTGCCACCAGTGATGGACAATTGGGCACCTACGAGCAGTACTTC.

CDR3 region: CASSGAATNEKLFF. The DNA for the CDR3 is TGTGCCAGCAGTGGGGCCGCGACTAATGAAAAACTGTTTTTT. V usage is TRBV2 and J usage is TRBJ1-4; no definite D call. Germline V lookup: CDR1 SNHLY, CDR2 FYNNEI. There are 14 residues in the CDR3. V shed 4 bases and J shed 2 bases, with 8 bases lying between them.

The chain is built from TRBV24-1 and TRBJ1-2, with 8 bases matching TRBD1. This CDR3 is built from 16 residues. Trimming at V came to 3 bases and at J to 3 bases, leaving 8 bases not matched to a gene. CDR1 KGHDR and CDR2 SFDVKD come from the germline V gene. CDR3 coding DNA: TGTGCCACCAGTGATCCTACTCAGGGGGCGGACTATGGCTACACCTTC. This translates into CATSDPTQGADYGYTF.

Here the CDR3 reads CASTRDRWGTEAFF. The CDR3 bases are TGTGCCAGCACCCGGGACAGATGGGGCACTGAAGCTTTCTTT. The chain employs TRBV28 and TRBJ1-1; 7 bases agree with TRBD1. This CDR3 contains 14 residues. The germline V gene encodes CDR1 MDHEN and CDR2 SYDVKM. V lost 7 bases, J lost 4 bases, and 9 bases stayed unmatched. Combining the CDR3 with reference TRBV28 and TRBJ1-1 gives the whole variable domain DVKVTQSSRYLVKRTGEKVFLECVQDMDHENMFWYRQDPGLGLRLIYFSYDVKMKEKGDIPEGYSVSREKKERFSLILESASTNQTSMYLCASTRDRWGTEAFFGQGTRLTVV.

The chain employs TRBV21-1 and TRBJ1-5; no DNA check was done on the table's D call, TRBD1. TRBV21-1 is a pseudogene segment. The CDR3 length is 13 residues. The CDR3 nucleotides read TGTGCCAGCAGTCCAGGATTGGTCCAGCCCCAGCATTTT. This translates into CASSPGLVQPQHF.

CDR3 in DNA: TGTGCCAGCCGGAATGGGGGGGAATCCTATGGCTACACCTTC. Translating gives CASRNGGESYGYTF. The V and J genes are TRBV7-8 and TRBJ1-2; tentative D call: TRBD1 (5 bases). The germline V gene encodes CDR1 SGHVS and CDR2 FQNEAQ. V was cut by 8 bases and J by 4 bases, with 17 bases left in between. This CDR3 spans 14 amino acids.

This clone was recorded once. V is TRBV5-1 and J is TRBJ2-3, with 7 bases that match TRBD2. The CDR3 has 18 residues. V lost 5 bases to trimming and J lost 0 bases; unmatched junction nucleotides: 15. Germline V lookup: CDR1 SGHRS, CDR2 YFSETQ. CDR3 in DNA: TGCGCCAGCAGTCCAGCCCAGAAAGCGGGGACTAGCACAGATACGCAGTATTTT. Its translation: CASSPAQKAGTSTDTQYF.

This chain links TRBV27 with TRBJ1-4, with D maybe TRBD1 (5 bases). Trimming removed 0 bases at V and 0 bases at J, with 11 bases between. Germline lookup yields CDR1 MNHEY and CDR2 SMNVEV (reference sequence). CDR3 length equals 17 residues. The CDR3 region has the DNA TGTGCCAGCAGTTTATCTGTGTTGACAGCAACTAATGAAAAACTGTTTTTT. Translation: CASSLSVLTATNEKLFF.

V is TRBV9 and J is TRBJ2-1, with D possibly TRBD2 on 5 matching bases. Trimming shortened V by 0 bases and J by 10 bases, and 14 bases separated the two germline ends. CDR1 and CDR2 (germline): SGDLS, YYNGEE. The CDR3 extends over 14 amino acids. CDR3 nucleotides: TGTGCCAGCAGCGTAGAAGGGAGCCTGAGGGAGCAGTTCTTC. Translated, it gives CASSVEGSLREQFF.

The chain combines TRBV4-1 with TRBJ2-7, with D possibly TRBD1 on 8 matching bases. This CDR3 has 16 residues. V shed 3 bases and J shed 2 bases, with 17 bases lying between them. Germline CDR1 is MGHRA and CDR2 is YSYEKL. CDR3 residues: CASSQGDRGGTYEQYF. The CDR3 nucleotides read TGCGCCAGCAGCCAGGGCGACAGGGGAGGGACCTACGAGCAGTACTTC.

This clone was recorded a few times. The chain is built from TRBV6-5 and TRBJ2-2; TRBD2 might be the D (6 bases). CDR3 size: 15 residues. V gave up 6 bases and J gave up 0 bases, with 11 bases separating them. Per germline, CDR1 MNHEY and CDR2 SVGAGI. The CDR3 reads CASRAGGTNTGELFF. As DNA, the CDR3 is TGTGCCAGCAGAGCTGGGGGGACGAACACCGGGGAGCTGTTTTTT.

The chain carries TRBV5-1 and TRBJ1-2; 7 bases map to TRBD1. The germline V gene has CDR1 SGHRS and CDR2 YFSETQ. This CDR3 spans 14 amino acids. V gave up 4 bases and J gave up 6 bases; unmatched junction bases: 9. The chain's CDR3 is CASSPGEGANGYTF. CDR3 DNA: TGCGCCAGCAGCCCGGGAGAGGGGGCGAATGGCTACACCTTC.

The V and J genes are TRBV5-8 and TRBJ1-2; a possible D gene is TRBD1 (5 bases). V was pared by 5 bases and J by 4 bases, with 15 bases between. Germline values: CDR1 SGHTS, CDR2 YDEGEE. This CDR3 contains 14 residues. DNA for the CDR3: TGTGCCAGCAGTGCTGCGGGGGTTGTCTATGGCTACACCTTC. Protein: CASSAAGVVYGYTF.

This clone came up once. This chain joins TRBV7-2 and TRBJ2-1; tentatively, D is TRBD1 (6 bases). Germline V gene sequence: CDR1 SGHTA, CDR2 FQGNSA. The CDR3 length is 14 residues. V lost 2 bases to trimming and J lost 7 bases, with 12 bases between them. The CDR3 loop is CASSLKYRANEQFF. The CDR3 DNA reads TGTGCCAGCAGCTTAAAGTACAGGGCGAATGAGCAGTTCTTC.

The chain recombines TRBV7-2 with TRBJ1-1; 8 bases align to TRBD1. V shed 5 bases and J 11 bases; nucleotides not matched to a gene: 10. The CDR3 has 13 amino acids. Germline loops: CDR1 SGHTA, CDR2 FQGNSA. The CDR3 reads CASSPRTGNFAFF. Here the CDR3 DNA reads TGTGCCAGCAGCCCCCGGACAGGGAATTTTGCTTTCTTT.